Following are 5 T cell receptor beta chains from one sample sequenced in a study of cytomegalovirus exposure and HLA in healthy donors. Primers included in the PCR were 60 Vbeta and 13 Jbeta primers. Sequencing used immunoSEQ multiplex PCR; TCRdb keeps in-frame clones, though not all of them. In the table there are roughly 120,000 clones, around four fifths of which are singletons. The material sequenced was PBMCs. These receptors all stem from a woman between 40 and 55 years old in good health and CMV-seronegative.

The V and J genes are TRBV4-2 and TRBJ2-5; D is perhaps TRBD2 (6 bases). The CDR3 contains 15 residues. Germline V lookup: CDR1 LGHNA, CDR2 YNFKEQ. Trimming shortened V by 0 bases and J by 5 bases, and 13 bases separated the two germline ends. CDR3 DNA sequence: TGTGCCAGCAGCCAAGACCCGACTAGTGTGGAGACCCAGTACTTC. It specifies CASSQDPTSVETQYF.

The CDR3 protein is CASSPEQGSTDTQYF. The CDR3 bases are TGTGCCAGCTCCCCGGAACAGGGTAGCACAGATACGCAGTATTTT. V and J are TRBV18 and TRBJ2-3; a possible D gene is TRBD1 (6 bases). The length of the CDR3 is 15 residues. V was cut by 6 bases and J by 0 bases, with 13 bases left in between. CDR1 and CDR2 (germline): KGHSH, LQKENI.

The chain recombines TRBV19 with TRBJ2-1; 7 nucleotides align to TRBD1. V was pared by 2 bases and J by 9 bases, with 1 base of the junction left unmatched. CDR3 size: 12 residues. Germline lookup yields CDR1 LNHDA and CDR2 SQIVND (reference sequence). The CDR3 sequence: CASSIRDSEQFF. CDR3 coding DNA: TGTGCCAGTAGTATACGGGACAGTGAGCAGTTCTTC. Supplemented by reference TRBV19 and TRBJ2-1, the full variable domain reads DGGITQSPKYLFRKEGQNVTLSCEQNLNHDAMYWYRQDPGQGLRLIYYSQIVNDFQKGDIAEGYSVSREKKESFPLTVTSAQKNPTAFYLCASSIRDSEQFFGPGTRLTVL.

This clone has just a few counts. A read error may produce the germline difference seen at one junction end. The V gene is TRBV4-1, the J gene TRBJ2-2, with a possible D match to TRBD2 (6 bases). The CDR3 has 14 residues. In germline, CDR1 is MGHRA, CDR2 YSYEKL. CDR3 nucleotide sequence: TGCGCCAGCACCGGGACTTTGAACACCGGGAAGCTGTTTTTT. Protein product: CASTGTLNTGKLFF.

This clone was counted between two and nine times. The DNA of the CDR3 is TGTGCCAGTAGTATTATGTCGCGACAGGTGGGAGAGACCCAGTACTTC. Translated: CASSIMSRQVGETQYF. This rearrangement joins TRBV19 to TRBJ2-5, with a weak D call TRBD1 (6 bases). The V end was cut by 3 bases, the J end by 4 bases, with 18 bases between. CDR3 length: 16 residues. Germline V gene lookup returns CDR1 LNHDA and CDR2 SQIVND (reference sequence).